This is a list of T cell receptor beta chains from one sample in a study of CD8 T cells in Susac syndrome. TCRdb ran MiXCR on the immunoSEQ multiplex PCR reads and lists one entry per CDR3 protein. Found here are some 180,000 distinct CDR3 sequences, just under 95% of them singletons; the top ten hold 0.099%. Material for sequencing was CD4+ T cells from PBMCs. The receptors stem from a human donor with Susac syndrome. Each CDR3 is given with its conserved first and last residue. Fields, in order: V gene, D gene, clone size, J gene, CDR3 DNA, CDR3 protein. The D gene is left open where the match is weak. Clone size is stated in some rows and not others, as once, few, many or a class when expanded.

v_call: TRBV12-3/TRBV12-4; d_call: .; clone_size: .; j_call: TRBJ1-2; cdr3_nt: TGTGCCAGCAGTCTCCAGGGCAATGGCTACACCTTC; cdr3_aa: CASSLQGNGYTF
v_call: TRBV30; d_call: .; clone_size: .; j_call: TRBJ1-1; cdr3_nt: TGTGCCTGGAGTGTAGGCCGGGTGGGGACTGAAGCTTTCTTT; cdr3_aa: CAWSVGRVGTEAFF
v_call: TRBV20-1; d_call: .; clone_size: .; j_call: TRBJ2-1; cdr3_nt: TGCAGTGCCTACTTGGGAGCTCCCTACAATGAGCAGTTCTTC; cdr3_aa: CSAYLGAPYNEQFF
v_call: TRBV20-1; d_call: TRBD2; clone_size: once; j_call: TRBJ2-1; cdr3_nt: TGCAGTGCCAGGACTAGCGGAGCGCACAATGAGCAGTTCTTC; cdr3_aa: CSARTSGAHNEQFF
v_call: TRBV19; d_call: .; clone_size: .; j_call: TRBJ2-7; cdr3_nt: TGTGCCAGTAGTATAGGAACCGGGACGGGGACGGCGCAGTACTTC; cdr3_aa: CASSIGTGTGTAQYF
v_call: TRBV12-3/TRBV12-4; d_call: .; clone_size: .; j_call: TRBJ1-2; cdr3_nt: TGTGCCAGCAGTTTCCGAGTAGCCTACAGTGGCTACACCTTC; cdr3_aa: CASSFRVAYSGYTF
v_call: TRBV7-2; d_call: .; clone_size: .; j_call: TRBJ2-1; cdr3_nt: TGTGCCAGCAGCGAAAGACGAGATCCCTACAATGAGCAGTTCTTC; cdr3_aa: CASSERRDPYNEQFF
v_call: TRBV7-6; d_call: .; clone_size: .; j_call: TRBJ1-5; cdr3_nt: TGTGCCAGCAGCCTCGGGGTGGATCAGCCCCAGCATTTT; cdr3_aa: CASSLGVDQPQHF
v_call: TRBV5-6; d_call: .; clone_size: .; j_call: TRBJ2-5; cdr3_nt: TGTGCCAGCAGCTTGGTGGGGGCGGAGACCCAGTACTTC; cdr3_aa: CASSLVGAETQYF
v_call: TRBV11-2; d_call: .; clone_size: .; j_call: TRBJ1-1; cdr3_nt: TGTGCCAGCAGCTTAGATCTCATCGCTGGGGCAGGGGCTGAAGCTTTCTTT; cdr3_aa: CASSLDLIAGAGAEAFF
v_call: TRBV20-1; d_call: .; clone_size: .; j_call: TRBJ2-5; cdr3_nt: TGCAGTGCTACCCACTGGGGGTCCGAAGAGACCCAGTACTTC; cdr3_aa: CSATHWGSEETQYF
v_call: TRBV7-9; d_call: TRBD2; clone_size: .; j_call: TRBJ2-3; cdr3_nt: TGTGCCAGCAGCTTAAAAGTAGCGGGGAGAGATACGCAGTATTTT; cdr3_aa: CASSLKVAGRDTQYF
v_call: TRBV20-1; d_call: .; clone_size: .; j_call: TRBJ1-5; cdr3_nt: TGCAGTGCTAAGTTAGGTTTTGATCAGCCCCAGCATTTT; cdr3_aa: CSAKLGFDQPQHF
v_call: TRBV6-5; d_call: TRBD2; clone_size: .; j_call: TRBJ2-1; cdr3_nt: TGTGCCAGCAGTTACCGGAGACTAGCGGGGGCCACCTCCTACAATGAGCAGTTCTTC; cdr3_aa: CASSYRRLAGATSYNEQFF
v_call: TRBV13; d_call: .; clone_size: once; j_call: TRBJ2-7; cdr3_nt: TGTGCCAGCAGCTTAGGACCAGGCACCTCCTACGAGCAGTACTTC; cdr3_aa: CASSLGPGTSYEQYF
v_call: TRBV9; d_call: .; clone_size: .; j_call: TRBJ2-2; cdr3_nt: TGTGCCAGCAGCCCTAGGGGGGGCGCGAACACCGGGGAGCTGTTTTTT; cdr3_aa: CASSPRGGANTGELFF